This entry lists 20 T cell receptor beta chains sequenced from one sample in a study of post-analysis software for immune sequencing data. General study findings and limits: In patients, about 5 TRBV segments were more frequent than in controls, with TRBV5-6, TRBV5-1 and TRBV20-1 among them.

Unique molecular identifiers were present in the TCR beta cDNA libraries. TCRdb reprocessed the PCR reads via MiXCR and lists one record per CDR3 protein. The sample yields some 800,000 distinct CDR3 sequences, 46% seen once. Their antigens remain unidentified. What was sequenced was blood. Receptor source: a girl aged 5 to 17 with multiple sclerosis.

The CDR3 spells CSVATREAKNIQYF. The CDR3 DNA is TGCAGCGTGGCCACCCGGGAGGCCAAAAACATTCAGTACTTC. The chain couples TRBV29-1 to TRBJ2-4; the D gene is possibly TRBD2 (6 bases). Trimming shortened V by 6 bases and J by 1 base, and 13 bases separated the two germline ends. Germline CDR1 and CDR2: SQVTM and ANQGSEA. The CDR3 spans 14 residues.

This clonotype came up a few times. V and J are TRBV30 and TRBJ1-1; D is unclear. Trimming cost V 0 bases and J 4 bases, with 9 bases left between them. The CDR3 runs to 13 residues. Germline values: CDR1 GTSNPN, CDR2 SVGIG (reference sequence). As DNA, the CDR3 is TGTGCCTGGAGTGTCGTAGGTGGCACTGAAGCTTTCTTT. It is translated as CAWSVVGGTEAFF.

V and J are TRBV7-6 and TRBJ2-7, with D tentatively TRBD2 (5 bases). Trimming took 1 base from V and 9 from J, leaving 10 bases between them. The CDR3 has 12 amino acids. CDR1 and CDR2 (germline): SGHVS, FNYEAQ. The CDR3 region has the DNA TGTGCCAGCAGCTTAGGGGGAGCAGGGCAGTACTTC. It translates to CASSLGGAGQYF.

The gene calls are TRBV7-9 and TRBJ2-1, with 10 bases aligning to TRBD2. The ends lost 1 base at V and 6 bases at J; junction bases unmatched: 9. Germline-derived CDR1 and CDR2 are SEHNR and FQNEAQ (reference sequence). The CDR3 covers 17 residues. As DNA, the CDR3 is TGTGCCAGCAGCTTAGTAGGGCTAGCGGGAGCTGGCAATGAGCAGTTCTTC. It is translated as CASSLVGLAGAGNEQFF.

This clonotype was seen only a few times. The rearrangement links TRBV6-5 to TRBJ1-2, with D unresolved. V was cut by 0 bases and J by 8 bases, with 13 bases left in between. Germline V lookup: CDR1 MNHEY, CDR2 SVGAGI. The CDR3 extends over 14 amino acids. The CDR3 region is CASSYSRVGMGYTF. The CDR3 region has the DNA TGTGCCAGCAGTTACTCGAGGGTTGGGATGGGCTACACCTTC.

This clonotype was counted between two and nine times. The genes are TRBV7-9 and TRBJ2-7; 7 nucleotides line up with TRBD1. Trimming cost V 5 bases and J 4 bases; bases outside gene matches: 8. Germline CDR1 and CDR2: SEHNR and FQNEAQ (reference sequence). This CDR3 region has 14 residues. The CDR3 DNA reads TGTGCCAGCAGCCAAGGAACAGGGGAGTACGAGCAGTACTTC. It encodes CASSQGTGEYEQYF.

V usage is TRBV9 and J usage is TRBJ2-5; D is uncertain. The V gene lost 4 bases and the J gene lost 5 bases, with 12 bases spanning the gap. This CDR3 spans 13 amino acids. Germline V gene lookup returns CDR1 SGDLS and CDR2 YYNGEE. The CDR3 DNA sequence: TGTGCCAGCAGCCCGCCGGTTATGGAGACCCAGTACTTC. Translated: CASSPPVMETQYF.

The chain uses TRBV30 and TRBJ1-2; 7 nucleotides line up with TRBD1. The germline gives CDR1 GTSNPN, CDR2 SVGIG (reference sequence). Unmatched junction bases numbered 19, after V lost 4 bases and J lost 5 bases. This CDR3 has 17 amino acids. CDR3 residues: CAWIGSFLRDSPYGYTF. Written as DNA, the CDR3 is TGTGCCTGGATTGGTTCCTTTCTCCGGGACAGTCCTTATGGCTACACCTTC.

The rearrangement joins TRBV24-1 to TRBJ2-5; TRBD2 aligns across 13 bases. J was trimmed by 3 bases and V by 5 bases; bases with no gene match: 5. The CDR3 runs 16 residues. The germline V gene has CDR1 KGHDR and CDR2 SFDVKD. The DNA for the CDR3 is TGTGCCACCAGTGTCGCCGGGACTAGCGGGAAAGAGACCCAGTACTTC. Encoded protein: CATSVAGTSGKETQYF.

This clonotype was observed a handful of times. The V and J genes are TRBV5-1 and TRBJ1-5; D gene ambiguous. Germline assignment: CDR1 SGHRS and CDR2 YFSETQ. V lost 4 bases, J lost 6 bases, and 11 bases lay in between. The length of the CDR3 is 13 residues. The CDR3 DNA is TGCGCCAGCAGCCCGGACGCAGGTCAGCCCCAGCATTTT. The encoded protein is CASSPDAGQPQHF.

There are a few counts of this clonotype. The chain carries TRBV29-1 and TRBJ1-1; D is unresolved. The CDR3 spans 13 residues. Germline V lookup: CDR1 SQVTM, CDR2 ANQGSEA. V was trimmed by 6 bases and J by 4 bases, leaving 15 bases between them. The CDR3 DNA reads TGCAGCGTAGTAGAAACCGGGTTCACTGAAGCTTTCTTT. This sequence encodes CSVVETGFTEAFF.

The V call is TRBV28, the J call TRBJ2-3, with 7 bases lining up with TRBD2. Germline-derived CDR1 and CDR2 are MDHEN and SYDVKM. V trimming: 3 bases; J trimming: 1 base; junction bases outside the gene matches: 4. The CDR3 totals 15 residues. CDR3 sequence reads: CASSLGRAGTDTQYF. DNA of the CDR3: TGTGCCAGCAGTTTGGGGAGGGCAGGCACAGATACGCAGTATTTT.

The rearrangement uses TRBV7-8 and TRBJ2-4, with D unclear. The end of the DNA fits TRBJ2-5 better, so the J call may be wrong. The CDR3 is 15 amino acids. The germline CDR1 and CDR2 sequences are SGHVS and FQNEAQ. CDR3 region: CASSLTHRSGETQYF. For the CDR3, the DNA is TGTGCCAGCAGCTTAACTCATAGATCCGGAGAGACCCAGTACTTC.

This clonotype was detected a few times. The J gene is TRBJ2-5, the V gene TRBV6-5; 10 bases are a match to TRBD2. The J segment lost 1 base and the V segment lost 5 bases, leaving 1 base of the junction unmatched. The CDR3 is 14 residues long. Per the germline V gene, CDR1 is MNHEY and CDR2 is SVGAGI. The CDR3 coding sequence is TGTGCCAGCAGTGGACTAGCGGTCCAAGAGACCCAGTACTTC. Translation: CASSGLAVQETQYF.

This rearrangement joins TRBV10-3 to TRBJ2-3, with 12 bases matching TRBD2. V was clipped by 5 bases and J by 2 bases; unmatched bases: 5. This CDR3 has 16 residues. Germline V gene lookup returns CDR1 ENHRY and CDR2 SYGVKD. CDR3: CAISMTSGGPTDTQYF. DNA for the CDR3: TGTGCCATCAGTATGACTAGCGGGGGCCCCACAGATACGCAGTATTTT.

V gene TRBV7-2 combines with J gene TRBJ1-1; unclear D gene. The V end lost 8 bases, the J end lost 7 bases, and 17 bases lay between the germline ends. This CDR3 is built from 13 residues. Germline CDR1 reads SGHTA; CDR2 reads FQGNSA. The CDR3 reads CASVLAPGREAFF. Here the CDR3 DNA reads TGTGCCAGCGTCCTTGCCCCAGGACGTGAAGCTTTCTTT.

The chain is built from TRBV7-9 and TRBJ2-1, with 10 nucleotides matching TRBD2. The CDR3 has 16 amino acids. In germline, CDR1 is SEHNR, CDR2 FQNEAQ (reference sequence). J lost 8 bases, V lost 6 bases, and 13 bases had no gene match. The CDR3 loop reads CASSPPGTSENYEQFF. In DNA form, the CDR3 reads TGTGCCAGCAGTCCACCCGGGACTAGCGAAAACTATGAGCAGTTCTTC.

CDR3 protein: CASSLELSGFGELFF. CDR3 nucleotides: TGTGCCAGCAGCTTAGAGCTGAGCGGATTCGGGGAGCTGTTTTTT. The rearrangement uses TRBV7-9 and TRBJ2-2; tentative D call: TRBD2 (5 bases). Trimming took 1 base from V and 7 from J, leaving 13 bases between them. Germline V gene sequence: CDR1 SEHNR, CDR2 FQNEAQ (reference sequence). This CDR3 region has 15 residues.

The chain has TRBV20-1 and TRBJ2-1, with 9 positions matching TRBD2. Trimming took 4 bases from V and 7 from J; bases not matched to a gene: 11. Germline CDR1 DFQATT, CDR2 SNEGSKA (reference sequence). The length of the CDR3 is 15 residues. In DNA, the CDR3 is TGCAGTGCTAACACCGGGACTAGCTTTCAGAATGAGCAGTTCTTC. As protein: CSANTGTSFQNEQFF.

The chain employs TRBV7-6 and TRBJ1-2, with no clear D. The CDR3 spans 17 residues. Germline loops: CDR1 SGHVS, CDR2 FNYEAQ. Trimming took 0 bases from V and 0 from J, leaving 14 bases between them. CDR3 bases: TGTGCCAGCAGCTTAGCGGTGGCCGGCCCCGCTAACTATGGCTACACCTTC. This gives the protein CASSLAVAGPANYGYTF. Full variable domain (rest looked up from reference TRBV7-6 and TRBJ1-2): GAGVSQSPRYKVTKRGQDVALRCDPISGHVSLYWYRQALGQGPEFLTYFNYEAQQDKSGLPNDRFSAERPEGSISTLTIQRTEQRDSAMYRCASSLAVAGPANYGYTFGSGTRLTVV.